The sequence of this T cell receptor beta chain was determined in a study of OX40 agonist ivuxolimab in advanced cancers. Whole-study context: Of mixed ages from about 23 to 79 and averaging 60 years, the group was roughly 85% male.

Whole-study findings and limits: Within 6 weeks, CD4+ and CD8+ blood T cells expanded clonally at 0.1 to 3.0 mg/kg.

The table came from immunoSEQ multiplex PCR; TCRdb's copy has only in-frame clones and leaves some out. The sample lists 65,000 to 70,000 clones, over 80% occurring once. The CDR3 runs to 15 residues. V was pared by 5 bases and J by 8 bases, with 12 bases of the junction left unmatched. Germline V gene sequence: CDR1 MDHEN, CDR2 SYDVKM. As concerns this clone: As yet, its antigen is unknown.

The chain links TRBV28 to TRBJ1-2; 9 nucleotides match TRBD1. Source: CD4+ or CD8+ T cells sorted from blood, taken in a trial of the OX40 agonist ivuxolimab. This receptor was identified in an adult with an advanced solid tumor such as melanoma, head and neck, liver or kidney cancer. CDR3 nucleotide sequence: TGTGCCAGCAGTCCCCAAGGGACAGGGTTGAGCGGCTACACCTTC. Amino acids: CASSPQGTGLSGYTF.